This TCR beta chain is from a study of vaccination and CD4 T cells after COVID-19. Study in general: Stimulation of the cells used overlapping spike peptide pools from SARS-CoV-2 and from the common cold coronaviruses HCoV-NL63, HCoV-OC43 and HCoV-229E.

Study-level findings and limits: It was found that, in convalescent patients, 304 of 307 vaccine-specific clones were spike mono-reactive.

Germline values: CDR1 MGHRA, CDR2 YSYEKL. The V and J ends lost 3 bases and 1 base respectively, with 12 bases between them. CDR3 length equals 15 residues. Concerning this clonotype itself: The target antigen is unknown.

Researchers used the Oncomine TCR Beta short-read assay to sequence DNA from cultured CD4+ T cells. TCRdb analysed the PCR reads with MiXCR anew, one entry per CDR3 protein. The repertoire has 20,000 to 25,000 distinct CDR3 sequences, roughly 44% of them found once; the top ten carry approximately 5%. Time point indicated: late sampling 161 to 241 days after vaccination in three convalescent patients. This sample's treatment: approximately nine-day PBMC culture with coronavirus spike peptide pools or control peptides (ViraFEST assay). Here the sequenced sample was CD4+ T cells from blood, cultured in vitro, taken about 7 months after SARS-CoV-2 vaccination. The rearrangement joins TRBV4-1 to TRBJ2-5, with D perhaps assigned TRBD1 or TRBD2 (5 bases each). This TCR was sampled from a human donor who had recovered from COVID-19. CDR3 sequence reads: CASSHPFGAQETQYF. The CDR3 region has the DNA TGCGCCAGCAGCCATCCTTTCGGGGCCCAAGAGACCCAGTACTTC.